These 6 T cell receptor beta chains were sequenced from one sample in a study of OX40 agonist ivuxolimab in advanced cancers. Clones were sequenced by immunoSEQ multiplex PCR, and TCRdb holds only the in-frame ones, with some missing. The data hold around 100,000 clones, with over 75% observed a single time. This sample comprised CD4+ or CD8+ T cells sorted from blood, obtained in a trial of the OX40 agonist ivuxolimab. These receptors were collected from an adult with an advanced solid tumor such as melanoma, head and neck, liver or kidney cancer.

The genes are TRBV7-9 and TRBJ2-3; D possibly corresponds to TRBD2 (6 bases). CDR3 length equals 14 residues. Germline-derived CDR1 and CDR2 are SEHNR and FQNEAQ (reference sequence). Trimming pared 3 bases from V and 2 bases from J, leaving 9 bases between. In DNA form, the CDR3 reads TGTGCCAGCAGCTTGGCGGGACCCACAGATACGCAGTATTTT. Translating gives CASSLAGPTDTQYF.

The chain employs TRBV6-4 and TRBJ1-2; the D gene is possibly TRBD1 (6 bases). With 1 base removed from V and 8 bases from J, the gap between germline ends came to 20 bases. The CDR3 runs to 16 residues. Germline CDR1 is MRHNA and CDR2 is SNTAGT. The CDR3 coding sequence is TGTGCCAGCAGTGACTTATGGGTGGAACAGGGCAAAGGCTACACCTTC. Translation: CASSDLWVEQGKGYTF.

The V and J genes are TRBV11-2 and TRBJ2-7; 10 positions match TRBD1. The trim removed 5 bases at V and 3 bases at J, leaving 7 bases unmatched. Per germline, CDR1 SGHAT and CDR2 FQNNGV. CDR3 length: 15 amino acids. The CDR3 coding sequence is TGTGCCAGCAGCCACCTCCGGGACAGGGGCTACGAGCAGTACTTC. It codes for CASSHLRDRGYEQYF.

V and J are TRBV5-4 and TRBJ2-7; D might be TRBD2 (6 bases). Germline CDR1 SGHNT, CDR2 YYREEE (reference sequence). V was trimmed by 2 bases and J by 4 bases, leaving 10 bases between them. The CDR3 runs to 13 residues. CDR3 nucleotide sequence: TGTGCCAGCAGCTTTCTCGGGGGATACGAGCAGTACTTC. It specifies CASSFLGGYEQYF.

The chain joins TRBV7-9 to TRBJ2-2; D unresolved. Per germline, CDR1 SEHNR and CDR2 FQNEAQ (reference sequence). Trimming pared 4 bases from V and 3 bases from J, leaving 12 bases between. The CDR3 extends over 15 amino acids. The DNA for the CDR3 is TGTGCCAGCAGCTACCACGACGGGTACACCGGGGAGCTGTTTTTT. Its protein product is CASSYHDGYTGELFF.

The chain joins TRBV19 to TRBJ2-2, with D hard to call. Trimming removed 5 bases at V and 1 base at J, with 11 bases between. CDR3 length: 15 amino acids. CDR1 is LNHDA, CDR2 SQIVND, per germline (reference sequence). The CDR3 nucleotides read TGTGCCAGTAGTCCCCAAGTCCTGAACACCGGGGAGCTGTTTTTT. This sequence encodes CASSPQVLNTGELFF.